These 24 T cell receptor beta chains were all obtained from the same sample, sequenced in a study of T cells after yellow fever vaccination. TCRdb reprocessed the 5' RACE reads via MiXCR and lists one record per CDR3 protein. The sample holds approximately 350,000 distinct CDR3 sequences, under 14% seen once. Source: PBMCs, taken on the day of the first yellow fever vaccination. The receptors shown here come from a man aged 18-30 years who received the YFV17D yellow fever vaccine.

The chain carries TRBV7-9 and TRBJ1-1; D unclear. The V end was cut by 3 bases, the J end by 0 bases, with 11 bases between. CDR3 length: 15 residues. CDR1 and CDR2 (germline): SEHNR, FQNEAQ (reference sequence). The CDR3 loop reads CASSFVGSLNTEAFF. The CDR3 bases are TGTGCCAGCAGCTTTGTCGGGAGTTTGAACACTGAAGCTTTCTTT.

The chain joins TRBV6-1 to TRBJ1-5, with D unclear. Per germline, CDR1 MNHNS and CDR2 SASEGT. This CDR3 has 14 amino acids. CDR3 sequence (DNA): TGTGCAACCACCGGCCTTTATAGCAATCAGCCCCAGCATTTT. This sequence encodes CATTGLYSNQPQHF.

The chain recombines TRBV5-1 with TRBJ1-1; D call uncertain. V was shortened by 3 bases and J by 5 bases, with 14 bases between the two germline ends. Germline V CDR1 and CDR2: SGHRS, YFSETQ. This CDR3 spans 14 amino acids. The CDR3 spells CASSSQPPRTEAFF. The CDR3 nucleotides read TGCGCCAGCAGCTCGCAGCCCCCGCGGACTGAAGCTTTCTTT.

Only a few counts were recorded for this clonotype. The V gene is TRBV29-1, the J gene TRBJ2-4; no clear D gene. The CDR3 is 11 amino acids. Germline V gives CDR1 SQVTM, CDR2 ANQGSEA. Trimming removed 7 bases at V and 9 bases at J, with 13 bases between. In DNA form, the CDR3 reads TGCAGCGCTCGCCAGTTGGGCATTCAGTACTTC. Translated: CSARQLGIQYF.

This clonotype was observed at least ten times. The J gene is TRBJ1-1, the V gene TRBV12-3 or TRBV12-4; D is undetermined. Between the trimmed V and J ends, which lost 6 bases and 5 bases, there was a span of 10 bases. The length of the CDR3 is 12 residues. The CDR3: CASSGVSTEAFF. CDR3 bases: TGTGCCAGCAGCGGGGTTTCTACTGAAGCTTTCTTT.

The chain recombines TRBV30 with TRBJ1-5; D perhaps matches TRBD1 (6 bases). This CDR3 has 13 amino acids. CDR1 GTSNPN and CDR2 SVGIG come from the germline V gene (reference sequence). V was shortened by 1 base and J by 7 bases, with 11 bases between the two germline ends. The CDR3 region is CAWSDRVKQPQHF. In nucleotides, the CDR3 is TGTGCCTGGAGTGACAGGGTTAAGCAGCCCCAGCATTTT. The full variable domain, in which reference TRBV30 and TRBJ1-5 provide the parts outside the CDR3, is SQTIHQWPATLVQPVGSPLSLECTVEGTSNPNLYWYRQAAGRGLQLLFYSVGIGQISSEVPQNLSASRPQDRQFILSSKKLLLSDSGFYLCAWSDRVKQPQHFGDGTRLSIL.

V gene TRBV5-1 combines with J gene TRBJ1-6; D unresolved. Looked up from germline, CDR1 is SGHRS and CDR2 is YFSETQ. Trimming cost V 0 bases and J 5 bases, with 12 bases left between them. CDR3 size: 16 residues. CDR3: CASSLAGPENNSPLHF. The DNA for the CDR3 is TGCGCCAGCAGCTTGGCCGGTCCAGAAAATAATTCACCCCTCCACTTT.

This clonotype was detected only a few times. The rearrangement uses TRBV6-1 and TRBJ2-7; D perhaps matches TRBD2 (5 bases). V lost 4 bases, J lost 3 bases, and 13 bases lay in between. The CDR3 consists of 14 residues. Per germline, CDR1 MNHNS and CDR2 SASEGT. CDR3 coding DNA: TGTGCCAGCAGTGGGAGGACGGTCAACTACGAGCAGTACTTC. It translates to CASSGRTVNYEQYF.

CDR3 amino acids: CASTSSSGGPTGELFF. The CDR3 DNA is TGTGCCAGCACAAGTTCCAGCGGGGGCCCCACCGGGGAGCTGTTTTTT. The V call is TRBV7-2, the J call TRBJ2-2, with 8 bases that match TRBD2. The V segment lost 7 bases and the J segment 4 bases; nucleotides outside the gene matches: 11. The CDR3 loop spans 16 amino acids. Germline V gives CDR1 SGHTA, CDR2 FQGNSA.

This clonotype was counted a few times. The chain is built from TRBV4-1 and TRBJ1-2; D remains unclear. The length of the CDR3 is 14 residues. V was trimmed by 5 bases and J by 4 bases, leaving 14 bases between them. Per germline, CDR1 MGHRA and CDR2 YSYEKL. Written as DNA, the CDR3 is TGCGCCAGCAGCGATACCGCCTCGGGCTATGGCTACACCTTC. Translating it yields CASSDTASGYGYTF.

The V call is TRBV20-1, the J call TRBJ2-5, with 9 bases lining up with TRBD2. This CDR3 comprises 18 residues. V lost 1 base to trimming and J lost 5 bases; unmatched junction nucleotides: 17. Germline-derived CDR1 and CDR2 are DFQATT and SNEGSKA (reference sequence). The DNA for the CDR3 is TGCAGTGCTAGAGCTCCCGTGGCTAGCGGGGTTACCAGGGAGACCCAGTACTTC. Translating it yields CSARAPVASGVTRETQYF.

Only a few counts were recorded for this clonotype. The J gene is TRBJ2-3, the V gene TRBV11-2; 11 bases agree with TRBD2. J was trimmed by 5 bases and V by 5 bases; bases with no gene match: 9. Germline CDR1 and CDR2: SGHAT and FQNNGV. The CDR3 runs to 16 residues. For the CDR3, the DNA is TGTGCCAGCAGCCCTCTACTAGCGGGGGCGGGAGATACGCAGTATTTT. Protein product: CASSPLLAGAGDTQYF.

The chain couples TRBV10-1 to TRBJ1-6; tentative D call: TRBD1 (6 bases). The CDR3 covers 15 residues. The germline V gene has CDR1 WNHNN and CDR2 SYGVQD (reference sequence). The germline V and J ends were trimmed by 8 bases and 0 bases, with 11 bases remaining between them. The CDR3 DNA reads TGCGCCAGCCACAGGGCGAGCTCCTATAATTCACCCCTCCACTTT. Translating gives CASHRASSYNSPLHF.

This clonotype was picked up many times. The chain employs TRBV4-1 and TRBJ2-3; D is uncertain. Deletions cut 4 bases from V and 2 bases from J, with 7 bases between. Germline V gene lookup returns CDR1 MGHRA and CDR2 YSYEKL. There are 13 residues in the CDR3. The CDR3 DNA follows: TGCGCCAGCAGCCCCTTGTTCACAGATACGCAGTATTTT. It is translated as CASSPLFTDTQYF.

The chain combines TRBV6-2 or TRBV6-3 with TRBJ2-1; 8 bases are shared with TRBD2. The CDR3 runs 17 residues. V dropped 5 bases and J dropped 8; count of bases not matched to a gene: 17. Germline CDR1 and CDR2: MNHEY and SVGEGT. CDR3 region: CASSAQRGLAAGDEQFF. The CDR3 nucleotides read TGTGCCAGCAGTGCCCAGCGTGGACTAGCTGCGGGGGATGAGCAGTTCTTC.

The chain recombines TRBV19 with TRBJ2-1, with 7 nucleotides matching TRBD2. Trimming removed 5 bases from V and 1 base from J; junction bases left unmatched: 8. CDR1 and CDR2 (germline): LNHDA, SQIVND (reference sequence). This CDR3 contains 16 residues. CDR3 amino acids: CASSWASGASYNEQFF. Written as DNA, the CDR3 is TGTGCCAGTAGTTGGGCTAGCGGCGCTTCCTACAATGAGCAGTTCTTC.

This clonotype turned up a few times. DNA of the CDR3: TGCGCCAGCAGCTTGTTAGGCGCCATATCTGGAAACACCATATATTTT. Amino acid sequence: CASSLLGAISGNTIYF. The V and J genes are TRBV5-1 and TRBJ1-3; D unresolved. This CDR3 has 16 residues. The germline gives CDR1 SGHRS, CDR2 YFSETQ. Trimming stripped 1 base from V and 1 base from J, with 12 bases between.

This chain's CDR3 is CASSYGRDGGREQFF. Here the CDR3 DNA reads TGTGCCAGCAGCTATGGCCGGGACGGAGGGCGTGAGCAGTTCTTC. The rearrangement links TRBV5-4 to TRBJ2-1; D perhaps matches TRBD2 (6 bases). The CDR3 has 15 residues. Trimming left V 3 bases short and J 9 bases short, with 19 bases between. Germline V gene sequence: CDR1 SGHNT, CDR2 YYREEE (reference sequence).

This rearrangement joins TRBV4-2 to TRBJ1-4; TRBD1 matches at 7 bases. J was trimmed by 8 bases and V by 4 bases; bases with no gene match: 10. Germline CDR1 is LGHNA and CDR2 is YNFKEQ. The CDR3 is 15 amino acids. The CDR3 nucleotides read TGTGCCAGCAGCCTCGGGACAGAGGGTAGGGAAAAACTGTTTTTT. This gives the protein CASSLGTEGREKLFF.

This clonotype has more than one count but fewer than ten. The chain combines TRBV20-1 with TRBJ1-2; a weak D match, TRBD1 (6 bases). V was trimmed by 4 bases and J by 8 bases, leaving 14 bases between them. The germline V gene encodes CDR1 DFQATT and CDR2 SNEGSKA (reference sequence). The CDR3 has 12 amino acids. This CDR3 is CSAKKGVSGYTF. In DNA, the CDR3 is TGCAGTGCTAAAAAGGGGGTTTCGGGCTACACCTTC.

This clonotype was seen a few times. The chain is built from TRBV25-1 and TRBJ2-5, with a tentative D call TRBD1 (5 bases). Germline V gives CDR1 MGHDK, CDR2 SYGVNS. There are 14 residues in the CDR3. The V gene lost 8 bases and the J gene lost 4 bases, with 17 bases spanning the gap. DNA of the CDR3: TGTGCCAGCGAAATCAACAGGCCGGGAGAGACCCAGTACTTC. This sequence encodes CASEINRPGETQYF.

The V and J genes are TRBV7-2 and TRBJ1-5; D call uncertain. CDR1 and CDR2 from the germline V gene are SGHTA and FQGNSA. The CDR3 consists of 13 residues. Between the trimmed V and J ends, which lost 1 base and 7 bases, there was a span of 8 bases. This CDR3 reads CASSLGGEQPQHF. In DNA, the CDR3 is TGTGCCAGCAGCTTAGGGGGTGAGCAGCCCCAGCATTTT.

The V call is TRBV6-5, the J call TRBJ1-1; tentatively, D is TRBD1 (6 bases). The germline V gene encodes CDR1 MNHEY and CDR2 SVGAGI. This CDR3 has 18 residues. Trimming pared 0 bases from V and 0 bases from J, leaving 17 bases between. CDR3 residues: CASSYSIPSAGVNTEAFF. The CDR3 nucleotides read TGTGCCAGCAGTTACTCGATTCCGTCGGCAGGGGTGAACACTGAAGCTTTCTTT.

The gene calls are TRBV6-1 and TRBJ2-1; the D gene could be TRBD1 or TRBD2 (7 bases each). Trimming took 1 base from V and 5 from J, leaving 12 bases between them. Germline values: CDR1 MNHNS, CDR2 SASEGT. The CDR3 contains 15 residues. The CDR3, as DNA: TGTGCCAGCAGTGAAGGCAGGGGGAGGGACAATGAGCAGTTCTTC. Protein: CASSEGRGRDNEQFF.